This T cell receptor (beta chain) was sequenced in a study of blood T cell repertoires in COVID-19. Study-level information: Nucleic acid was either cDNA or gDNA, and it came from T cells, B-cell-depleted T cells, or PBMCs.

The method was immunoSEQ multiplex PCR; TCRdb's version includes in-frame clones alone and lacks a portion of them. The repertoire holds some 80,000 clones, 70% to 90% seen once, with roughly 9.8% in the top ten. In its sample, this clone was seen once. Germline CDR1 is SNHLY and CDR2 is FYNNEI. V lost 6 bases and J 10 bases, leaving 10 bases between the germline ends. This CDR3 has 12 amino acids. The origin of this receptor is a man in his 60s with COVID-19, enrolled during active disease. The sequencing sample was made of peripheral blood. This chain links TRBV2 with TRBJ1-6; D is perhaps TRBD1 (6 bases). The CDR3 loop reads CASRRDNSPLHF. CDR3 DNA sequence: TGTGCCAGCAGACGGGACAACTCACCCCTCCACTTT.